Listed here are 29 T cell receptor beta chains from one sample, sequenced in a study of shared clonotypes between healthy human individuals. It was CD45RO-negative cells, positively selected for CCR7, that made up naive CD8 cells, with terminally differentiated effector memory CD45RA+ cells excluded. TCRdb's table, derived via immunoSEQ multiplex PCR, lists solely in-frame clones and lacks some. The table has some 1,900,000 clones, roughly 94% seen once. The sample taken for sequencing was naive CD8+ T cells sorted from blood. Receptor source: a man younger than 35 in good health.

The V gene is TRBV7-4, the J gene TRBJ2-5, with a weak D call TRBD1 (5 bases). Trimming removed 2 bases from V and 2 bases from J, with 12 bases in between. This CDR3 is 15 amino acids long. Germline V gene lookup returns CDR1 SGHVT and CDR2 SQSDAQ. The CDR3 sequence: CASSLCQGQQETQYF. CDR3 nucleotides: TGTGCCAGCAGCTTATGTCAGGGTCAACAAGAGACCCAGTACTTC.

CDR3 in DNA: TGCAGCGTTGCCCCCGGCGTTAGCACAGATACGCAGTATTTT. Translated, it gives CSVAPGVSTDTQYF. The chain uses TRBV29-1 and TRBJ2-3, with D unclear. This CDR3 has 14 residues. The V and J ends lost 4 bases and 0 bases respectively, with 11 bases between them. Germline V gene lookup returns CDR1 SQVTM and CDR2 ANQGSEA.

The CDR3 coding sequence is TGTGCCAGTAGTAACAAAGACTGGATTTATAGCAATCAGCCCCAGCATTTT. Protein product: CASSNKDWIYSNQPQHF. This sequence joins TRBV19 and TRBJ1-5; no reliable D call. Germline V CDR1 and CDR2: LNHDA, SQIVND (reference sequence). The V end was cut by 4 bases, the J end by 0 bases, with 16 bases between. The CDR3 runs to 17 residues.

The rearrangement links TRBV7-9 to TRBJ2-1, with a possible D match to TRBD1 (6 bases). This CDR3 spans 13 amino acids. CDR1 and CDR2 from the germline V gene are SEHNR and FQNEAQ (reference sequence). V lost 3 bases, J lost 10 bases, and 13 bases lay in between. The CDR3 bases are TGTGCCAGCAGCTTGGGGACACTACCGGAGCAGTTCTTC. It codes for CASSLGTLPEQFF.

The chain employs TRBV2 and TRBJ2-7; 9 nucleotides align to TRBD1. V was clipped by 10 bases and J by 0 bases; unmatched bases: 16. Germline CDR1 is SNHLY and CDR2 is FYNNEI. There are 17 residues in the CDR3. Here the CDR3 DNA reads TGTGCCATCGCGCGGGACAGGGACCGAAAAAGCTCCTACGAGCAGTACTTC. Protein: CAIARDRDRKSSYEQYF.

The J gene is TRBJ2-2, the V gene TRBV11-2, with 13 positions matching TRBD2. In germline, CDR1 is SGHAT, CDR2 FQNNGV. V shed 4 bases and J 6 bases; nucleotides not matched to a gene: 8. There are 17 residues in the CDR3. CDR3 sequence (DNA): TGTGCCAGCAGCTCGCGACTAGCGGGGGGTTTCTCCGGGGAGCTGTTTTTT. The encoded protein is CASSSRLAGGFSGELFF.

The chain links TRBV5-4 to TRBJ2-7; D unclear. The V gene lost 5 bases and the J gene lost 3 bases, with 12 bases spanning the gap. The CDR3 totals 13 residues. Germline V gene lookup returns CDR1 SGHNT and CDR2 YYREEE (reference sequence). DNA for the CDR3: TGTGCCAGCAGTTACCGACCGAACTACGAGCAGTACTTC. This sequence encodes CASSYRPNYEQYF.

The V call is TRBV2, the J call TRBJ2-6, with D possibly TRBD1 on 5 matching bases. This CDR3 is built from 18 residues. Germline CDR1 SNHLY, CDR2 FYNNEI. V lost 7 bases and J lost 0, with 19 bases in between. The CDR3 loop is CASIWTVEGDSGANVLTF. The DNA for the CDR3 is TGTGCCAGCATCTGGACCGTGGAAGGGGACTCTGGGGCCAACGTCCTGACTTTC.

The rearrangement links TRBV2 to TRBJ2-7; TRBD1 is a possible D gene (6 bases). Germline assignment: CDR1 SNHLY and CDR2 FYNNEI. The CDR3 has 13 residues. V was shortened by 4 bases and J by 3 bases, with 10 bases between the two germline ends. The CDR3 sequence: CASSGGPDYEQYF. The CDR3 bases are TGTGCCAGCAGTGGGGGGCCAGACTACGAGCAGTACTTC. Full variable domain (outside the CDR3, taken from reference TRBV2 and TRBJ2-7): EPEVTQTPSHQVTQMGQEVILRCVPISNHLYFYWYRQILGQKVEFLVSFYNNEISEKSEIFDDQFSVERPDGSNFTLKIRSTKLEDSAMYFCASSGGPDYEQYFGPGTRLTVT.

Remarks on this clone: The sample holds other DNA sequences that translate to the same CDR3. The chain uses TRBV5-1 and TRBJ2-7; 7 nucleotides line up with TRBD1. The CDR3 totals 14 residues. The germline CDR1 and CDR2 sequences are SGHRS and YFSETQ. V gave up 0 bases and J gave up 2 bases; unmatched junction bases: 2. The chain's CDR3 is CASSLEGAPYEQYF. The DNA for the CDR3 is TGCGCCAGCAGCTTGGAGGGGGCCCCCTACGAGCAGTACTTC.

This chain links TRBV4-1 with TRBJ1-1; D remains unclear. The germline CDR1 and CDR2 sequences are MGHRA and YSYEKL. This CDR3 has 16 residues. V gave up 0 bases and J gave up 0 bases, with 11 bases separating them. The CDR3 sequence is CASSQELIFVNTEAFF. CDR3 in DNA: TGCGCCAGCAGCCAAGAATTGATTTTTGTGAACACTGAAGCTTTCTTT.

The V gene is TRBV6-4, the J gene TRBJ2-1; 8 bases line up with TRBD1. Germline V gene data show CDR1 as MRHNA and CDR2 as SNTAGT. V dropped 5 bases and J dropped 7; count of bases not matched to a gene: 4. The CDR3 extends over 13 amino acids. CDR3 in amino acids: CASSQGAGNEQFF. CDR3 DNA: TGTGCCAGCAGTCAGGGGGCCGGGAATGAGCAGTTCTTC.

The CDR3: CASTDWRSSYEQYF. The CDR3 DNA reads as TGTGCCAGCACCGACTGGCGGAGCTCCTACGAGCAGTACTTC. The rearrangement links TRBV6-5 to TRBJ2-7; D remains unclear. The germline V gene encodes CDR1 MNHEY and CDR2 SVGAGI. With 7 bases removed from V and 0 bases from J, the gap between germline ends came to 13 bases. CDR3 size: 14 residues.

The CDR3 bases are TGCGCCAGCAGCGGGGGACAGGGTACCTACGAGCAGTACTTC. This encodes CASSGGQGTYEQYF. V usage is TRBV5-1 and J usage is TRBJ2-7, with TRBD1 matching over 9 bases. This CDR3 region has 14 residues. V dropped 4 bases and J dropped 2; count of bases not matched to a gene: 4. Looked up from germline, CDR1 is SGHRS and CDR2 is YFSETQ.

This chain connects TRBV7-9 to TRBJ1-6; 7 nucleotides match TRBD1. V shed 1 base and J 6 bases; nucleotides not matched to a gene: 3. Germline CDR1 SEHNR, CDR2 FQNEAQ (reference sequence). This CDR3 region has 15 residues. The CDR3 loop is CASSLDRGFNSPLHF. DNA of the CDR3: TGTGCCAGCAGCTTAGACAGGGGCTTTAATTCACCCCTCCACTTT.

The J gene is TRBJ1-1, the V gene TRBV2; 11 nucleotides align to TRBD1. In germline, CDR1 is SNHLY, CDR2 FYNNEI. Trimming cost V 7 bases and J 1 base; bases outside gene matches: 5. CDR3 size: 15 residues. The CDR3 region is CASIGQGAWNTEAFF. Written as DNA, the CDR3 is TGTGCCAGCATTGGACAGGGGGCCTGGAACACTGAAGCTTTCTTT.

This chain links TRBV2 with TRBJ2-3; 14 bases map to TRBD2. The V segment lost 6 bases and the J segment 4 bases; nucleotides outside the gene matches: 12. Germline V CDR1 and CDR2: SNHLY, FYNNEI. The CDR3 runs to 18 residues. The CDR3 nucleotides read TGTGCCAGCAGCGATCCGGGACTAGCGGGAGAAGTGGCAGATACGCAGTATTTT. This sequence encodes CASSDPGLAGEVADTQYF.

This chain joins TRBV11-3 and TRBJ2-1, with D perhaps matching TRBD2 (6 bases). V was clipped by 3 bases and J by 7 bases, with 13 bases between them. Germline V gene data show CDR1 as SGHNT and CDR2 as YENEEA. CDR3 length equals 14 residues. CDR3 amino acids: CASSFGGGPNEQFF. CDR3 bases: TGTGCCAGCAGCTTTGGGGGAGGTCCGAATGAGCAGTTCTTC.

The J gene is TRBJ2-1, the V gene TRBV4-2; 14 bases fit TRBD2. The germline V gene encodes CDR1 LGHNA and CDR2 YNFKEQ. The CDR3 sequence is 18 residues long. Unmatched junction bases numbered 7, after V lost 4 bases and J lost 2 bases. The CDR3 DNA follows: TGTGCCAGCAGCCTTCTGACTAGCGGGGGGGCCGCCTACAATGAGCAGTTCTTC. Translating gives CASSLLTSGGAAYNEQFF.

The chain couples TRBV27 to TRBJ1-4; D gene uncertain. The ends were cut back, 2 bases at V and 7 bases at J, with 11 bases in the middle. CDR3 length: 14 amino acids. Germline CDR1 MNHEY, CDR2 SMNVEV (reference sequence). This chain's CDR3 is CASSLDGETEKLFF. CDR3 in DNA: TGTGCCAGCAGTTTAGACGGGGAGACTGAAAAACTGTTTTTT.

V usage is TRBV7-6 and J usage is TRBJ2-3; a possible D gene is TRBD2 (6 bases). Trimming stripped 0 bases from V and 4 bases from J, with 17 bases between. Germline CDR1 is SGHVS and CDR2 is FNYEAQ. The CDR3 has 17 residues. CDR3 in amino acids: CASSLARDGSGSDTQYF. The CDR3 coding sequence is TGTGCCAGCAGCTTAGCGCGGGACGGGAGTGGGTCAGATACGCAGTATTTT.

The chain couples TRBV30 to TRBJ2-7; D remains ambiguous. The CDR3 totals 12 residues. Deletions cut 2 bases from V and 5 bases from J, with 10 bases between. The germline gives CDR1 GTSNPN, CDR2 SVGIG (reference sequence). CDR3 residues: CAWSYDAHEQYF. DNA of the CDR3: TGTGCCTGGAGTTATGATGCGCACGAGCAGTACTTC.

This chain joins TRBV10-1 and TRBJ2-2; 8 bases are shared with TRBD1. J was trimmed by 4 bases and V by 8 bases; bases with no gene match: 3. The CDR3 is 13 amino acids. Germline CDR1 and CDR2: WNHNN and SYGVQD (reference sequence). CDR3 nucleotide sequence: TGCGCCAGCGGGGACAGGCTCACCGGGGAGCTGTTTTTT. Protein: CASGDRLTGELFF.

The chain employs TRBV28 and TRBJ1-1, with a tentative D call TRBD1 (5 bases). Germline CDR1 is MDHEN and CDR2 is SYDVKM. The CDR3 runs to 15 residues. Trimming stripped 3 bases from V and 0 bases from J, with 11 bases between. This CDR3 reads CASSFGTRMNTEAFF. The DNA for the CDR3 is TGTGCCAGCAGTTTCGGGACGAGAATGAACACTGAAGCTTTCTTT.

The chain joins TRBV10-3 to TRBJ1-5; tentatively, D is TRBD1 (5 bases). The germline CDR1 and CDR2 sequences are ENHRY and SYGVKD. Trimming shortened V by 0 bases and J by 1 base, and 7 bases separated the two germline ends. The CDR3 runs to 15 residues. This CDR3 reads CAISESRDSNQPQHF. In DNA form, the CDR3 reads TGTGCCATCAGTGAGTCTAGGGACAGCAATCAGCCCCAGCATTTT.

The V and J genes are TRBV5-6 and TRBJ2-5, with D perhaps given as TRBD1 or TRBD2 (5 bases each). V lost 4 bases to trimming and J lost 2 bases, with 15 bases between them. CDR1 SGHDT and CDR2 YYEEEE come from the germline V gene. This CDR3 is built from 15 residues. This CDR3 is CASSPDGDLQETQYF. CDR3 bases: TGTGCCAGCAGCCCCGACGGGGACCTACAAGAGACCCAGTACTTC.

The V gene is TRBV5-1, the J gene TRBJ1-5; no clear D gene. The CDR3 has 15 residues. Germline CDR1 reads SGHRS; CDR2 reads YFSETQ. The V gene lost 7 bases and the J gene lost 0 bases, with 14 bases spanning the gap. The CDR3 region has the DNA TGCGCCAGCCCCGGTGAGACTCATAGCAATCAGCCCCAGCATTTT. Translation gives CASPGETHSNQPQHF.

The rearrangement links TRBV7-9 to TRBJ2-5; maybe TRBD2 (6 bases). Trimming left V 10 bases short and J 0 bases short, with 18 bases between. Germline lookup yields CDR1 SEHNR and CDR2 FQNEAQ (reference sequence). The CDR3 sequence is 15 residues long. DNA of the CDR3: TGTGCCATCTCCCACGGGGACTTGTACCAAGAGACCCAGTACTTC. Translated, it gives CAISHGDLYQETQYF.

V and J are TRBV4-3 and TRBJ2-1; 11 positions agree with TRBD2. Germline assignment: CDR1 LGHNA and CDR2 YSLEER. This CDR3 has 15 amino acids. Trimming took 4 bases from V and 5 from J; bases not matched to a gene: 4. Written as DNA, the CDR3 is TGCGCCAGCAGCCCGACTAGCGGGACAGACAATGAGCAGTTCTTC. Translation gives CASSPTSGTDNEQFF.